These 32 T cell receptor beta chains came from one sample sequenced in a study of shared clonotypes between healthy human individuals. Some clones are missing from TCRdb's copy, which holds only in-frame ones; the method was immunoSEQ multiplex PCR. The repertoire holds some 2,000,000 clones, with more than 90% as singletons. Specimen: naive CD4+ T cells sorted from blood. The subset: CD45RA+ positively selected. The receptors come from a man younger than 35 in good health.

The V gene is TRBV7-9, the J gene TRBJ2-6; 8 nucleotides line up with TRBD1. Germline lookup yields CDR1 SEHNR and CDR2 FQNEAQ (reference sequence). V was pared by 4 bases and J by 0 bases, with 5 bases of the junction left unmatched. The CDR3 is 17 amino acids. The CDR3 coding sequence is TGTGCCAGCAGCTCCGGACAGGGTAGCTCTGGGGCCAACGTCCTGACTTTC. Its protein product is CASSSGQGSSGANVLTF.

The rearrangement links TRBV2 to TRBJ1-6; perhaps TRBD1 as D (5 bases). Germline loops: CDR1 SNHLY, CDR2 FYNNEI. This CDR3 region has 12 residues. V lost 7 bases and J 6 bases, leaving 7 bases between the germline ends. CDR3 loop: CASNQGNSPLHF. In DNA, the CDR3 is TGTGCCAGCAACCAGGGTAATTCACCCCTCCACTTT.

The V gene is TRBV9, the J gene TRBJ1-1, with a tentative D call TRBD1 (6 bases). Trimming took 2 bases from V and 2 from J, leaving 19 bases between them. The germline CDR1 and CDR2 sequences are SGDLS and YYNGEE. The CDR3 contains 17 residues. CDR3 loop: CASSVLRGPTRNTEAFF. In DNA form, the CDR3 reads TGTGCCAGCAGCGTCCTCAGGGGCCCTACCCGTAACACTGAAGCTTTCTTT.

The V and J genes are TRBV27 and TRBJ1-5; D is possibly TRBD1 (5 bases). CDR1 and CDR2 from the germline V gene are MNHEY and SMNVEV (reference sequence). The length of the CDR3 is 14 residues. Trimming left V 2 bases short and J 2 bases short, with 7 bases between. The CDR3 reads CASSLIGGNQPQHF. CDR3 nucleotides: TGTGCCAGCAGTTTAATAGGGGGCAATCAGCCCCAGCATTTT.

This chain uses TRBV7-2 with TRBJ2-2; D remains ambiguous. Germline-derived CDR1 and CDR2 are SGHTA and FQGNSA. CDR3 length equals 15 residues. V dropped 5 bases and J dropped 1 base, with 11 bases sitting between them. In DNA form, the CDR3 reads TGTGCCAGCAGCCCGCACGTAGGGAACACCGGGGAGCTGTTTTTT. Amino acids: CASSPHVGNTGELFF.

The chain couples TRBV4-1 to TRBJ2-7; D gene ambiguous. Trimming removed 1 base from V and 0 bases from J, with 13 bases in between. Germline V CDR1 and CDR2: MGHRA, YSYEKL. The CDR3 spans 16 residues. The CDR3 sequence: CASSQGVGVFSYEQYF. For the CDR3, the DNA is TGCGCCAGCAGCCAAGGGGTCGGTGTCTTCTCCTACGAGCAGTACTTC.

The chain links TRBV29-1 to TRBJ1-3; D is undetermined. This CDR3 comprises 13 residues. Deletions cut 4 bases from V and 0 bases from J, with 7 bases between. Looked up from germline, CDR1 is SQVTM and CDR2 is ANQGSEA. CDR3 sequence: CSVVRISGNTIYF. The CDR3 DNA follows: TGCAGCGTTGTTCGGATCTCTGGAAACACCATATATTTT.

The chain employs TRBV11-1 and TRBJ1-1; D remains unclear. Germline lookup yields CDR1 SGHAT and CDR2 FQDESV (reference sequence). This CDR3 comprises 15 residues. Trimming shortened V by 5 bases and J by 4 bases, and 17 bases separated the two germline ends. The CDR3 DNA sequence: TGTGCCAGCAGCCCAAGGACCGAGATTGGCACTGAAGCTTTCTTT. Residues: CASSPRTEIGTEAFF.

The chain links TRBV5-6 to TRBJ1-5; D may be TRBD1 (5 bases). V lost 4 bases, J lost 6 bases, and 17 bases lay in between. This CDR3 is 15 amino acids long. Germline V lookup: CDR1 SGHDT, CDR2 YYEEEE. DNA for the CDR3: TGTGCCAGCAGCACGCGCAGGGTGTCGGGTCAGCCCCAGCATTTT. Translating it yields CASSTRRVSGQPQHF. Full variable domain (missing parts from reference TRBV5-6 and TRBJ1-5): DAGVTQSPTHLIKTRGQQVTLRCSPKSGHDTVSWYQQALGQGPQFIFQYYEEEERQRGNFPDRFSGHQFPNYSSELNVNALLLGDSALYLCASSTRRVSGQPQHFGDGTRLSIL.

This rearrangement joins TRBV20-1 to TRBJ1-2, with D uncertain. Trimming removed 3 bases from V and 8 bases from J, with 10 bases in between. Looked up from germline, CDR1 is DFQATT and CDR2 is SNEGSKA (reference sequence). CDR3 size: 11 residues. This CDR3 reads CSARAGLGYTF. The CDR3 coding sequence is TGCAGTGCTAGGGCCGGGTTGGGCTACACCTTC.

V is TRBV27 and J is TRBJ1-3, with 9 nucleotides matching TRBD1. The CDR3 runs 15 residues. The V gene's germline CDR1 is MNHEY and CDR2 SMNVEV (reference sequence). The junction had 6 bases not matched to a gene; V was cut back by 5 bases and J by 4 bases. CDR3 sequence: CASSLGTGPGNTIYF. The CDR3 DNA follows: TGTGCCAGCAGTCTCGGGACAGGGCCGGGAAACACCATATATTTT.

This rearrangement joins TRBV5-1 to TRBJ2-5, with 11 bases matching TRBD2. The CDR3 spans 15 residues. Germline V lookup: CDR1 SGHRS, CDR2 YFSETQ. The ends lost 4 bases at V and 4 bases at J; junction bases unmatched: 6. The CDR3 is CASSIGTSGLETQYF. CDR3 DNA sequence: TGCGCCAGCAGCATTGGGACTAGCGGCTTAGAGACCCAGTACTTC.

The chain recombines TRBV27 with TRBJ1-5; 9 bases map to TRBD1. With V trimmed by 2 bases and J by 0 bases, 5 bases remained unmatched. The CDR3 sequence is 17 residues long. CDR1 and CDR2 from the germline V gene are MNHEY and SMNVEV (reference sequence). The DNA for the CDR3 is TGTGCCAGCAGTTTAGGGACAGGGCGGTATAGCAATCAGCCCCAGCATTTT. Encoded protein: CASSLGTGRYSNQPQHF.

This chain links TRBV6-5 with TRBJ2-7, with no clear D. Germline V lookup: CDR1 MNHEY, CDR2 SVGAGI. V lost 6 bases and J lost 1, with 10 bases in between. The CDR3 has 13 residues. The CDR3 loop is CASRNTFSYEQYF. The DNA of the CDR3 is TGTGCCAGCAGAAATACTTTTTCCTACGAGCAGTACTTC.

The rearrangement joins TRBV10-3 to TRBJ1-2, with D possibly matching TRBD1 (6 bases). Germline CDR1 reads ENHRY; CDR2 reads SYGVKD. V gave up 5 bases and J gave up 8 bases, with 15 bases separating them. This CDR3 is 13 amino acids long. The DNA for the CDR3 is TGTGCCATCAGTCCGGGGGCCCCTAGCGGCTACACCTTC. Translation gives CAISPGAPSGYTF.

This clone has just a few counts. The chain recombines TRBV4-3 with TRBJ1-6; no definite D call. This CDR3 region has 14 residues. CDR1 LGHNA and CDR2 YSLEER come from the germline V gene. V shed 5 bases and J shed 6 bases, with 11 bases lying between them. Here the CDR3 reads CASSSEEINSPLHF. As DNA, the CDR3 is TGCGCCAGCAGCTCGGAAGAGATTAATTCACCCCTCCACTTT.

The chain couples TRBV19 to TRBJ1-2; 7 bases align to TRBD1. Germline V gene sequence: CDR1 LNHDA, CDR2 SQIVND (reference sequence). This CDR3 spans 12 amino acids. With V trimmed by 9 bases and J by 4 bases, 5 bases remained unmatched. CDR3 amino acids: CASATGPYGYTF. CDR3 nucleotides: TGTGCCAGCGCGACAGGGCCCTATGGCTACACCTTC.

The J gene is TRBJ1-2, the V gene TRBV23-1; no firm D call. TRBV23-1 has ORF status, its function being uncertain. Trimming took off 0 bases at V and 8 bases at J, with 13 bases between the two ends. The CDR3 is 14 amino acids. The CDR3 bases are TGCGCCAGCAGTCAATCGAAGACCCCTCCAGGCTACACCTTC. This translates into CASSQSKTPPGYTF.

CDR3 in amino acids: CASTPGQGQETQYF. For the CDR3, the DNA is TGTGCCAGCACTCCTGGACAGGGCCAAGAGACCCAGTACTTC. The chain joins TRBV6-1 to TRBJ2-5, with TRBD1 identical over 8 bases. Germline V CDR1 and CDR2: MNHNS, SASEGT. The CDR3 runs 14 residues. The ends lost 7 bases at V and 1 base at J; junction bases unmatched: 5.

CDR3 sequence (DNA): TGTGCCAGCAATCGTGACACTAAAGATACGCAGTATTTT. This translates into CASNRDTKDTQYF. V usage is TRBV6-5 and J usage is TRBJ2-3; no definite D call. V was clipped by 7 bases and J by 5 bases, with 13 bases between them. CDR1 and CDR2 from the germline V gene are MNHEY and SVGAGI. The CDR3 is 13 amino acids.

This clone was seen only a few times. The rearrangement joins TRBV7-9 to TRBJ1-5; tentatively, D is TRBD1 (5 bases). Per the germline V gene, CDR1 is SEHNR and CDR2 is FQNEAQ (reference sequence). The V gene lost 3 bases and the J gene lost 7 bases, with 13 bases spanning the gap. The CDR3 runs to 14 residues. The CDR3 region has the DNA TGTGCCAGCAGCTTGACAGAGTCCGGCCAGCCCCAGCATTTT. Its protein product is CASSLTESGQPQHF.

The V call is TRBV9, the J call TRBJ2-5; 10 bases line up with TRBD2. This CDR3 has 17 residues. J gave up 5 bases and V 0 bases, and 10 bases lay outside the gene matches. The V gene's germline CDR1 is SGDLS and CDR2 YYNGEE. The CDR3 DNA reads as TGTGCCAGCAGCGTAGCTTTCAGCGGGGGGGCTCCGGAGACCCAGTACTTC. This translates into CASSVAFSGGAPETQYF.

The chain has TRBV4-3 and TRBJ1-2; perhaps TRBD1 as D (5 bases). Germline assignment: CDR1 LGHNA and CDR2 YSLEER. The CDR3 is made up of 13 amino acids. Trimming cost V 4 bases and J 3 bases, with 9 bases left between them. The CDR3 here is CASSRAGDYGYTF. CDR3 sequence (DNA): TGCGCCAGCAGCCGGGCGGGGGACTATGGCTACACCTTC.

In DNA, the CDR3 is TGCAGCGTTTGGGCAGGGAATAGCAATCAGCCCCAGCATTTT. The encoded protein is CSVWAGNSNQPQHF. This chain joins TRBV29-1 and TRBJ1-5; weak D call: TRBD1 (5 bases). CDR1 is SQVTM, CDR2 ANQGSEA, per germline. V gave up 5 bases and J gave up 0 bases, with 11 bases separating them. The CDR3 is 14 residues long.

This clone has just a few counts. Other nucleotide sequences in the sample specify the same CDR3. The chain is built from TRBV5-1 and TRBJ1-3; D is uncertain. CDR3 length: 17 amino acids. The germline V and J ends were trimmed by 0 bases and 0 bases, with 13 bases remaining between them. The germline gives CDR1 SGHRS, CDR2 YFSETQ. This CDR3 is CASSLDLRGNSGNTIYF. The CDR3 coding sequence is TGCGCCAGCAGCTTGGATCTACGAGGCAACTCTGGAAACACCATATATTTT. Full variable domain (outside the CDR3, taken from reference TRBV5-1 and TRBJ1-3): KAGVTQTPRYLIKTRGQQVTLSCSPISGHRSVSWYQQTPGQGLQFLFEYFSETQRNKGNFPGRFSGRQFSNSRSEMNVSTLELGDSALYLCASSLDLRGNSGNTIYFGEGSWLTVV.

This chain uses TRBV7-9 with TRBJ1-3, with no clear D. The CDR3 has 15 residues. V gave up 5 bases and J gave up 1 base, with 12 bases separating them. From germline, CDR1 is SEHNR and CDR2 FQNEAQ (reference sequence). CDR3 sequence reads: CASSTSVGSGNTIYF. The CDR3 bases are TGTGCCAGCAGCACTTCGGTGGGATCTGGAAACACCATATATTTT.

The chain joins TRBV27 to TRBJ2-7; a possible D gene is TRBD1 (6 bases). From germline, CDR1 is MNHEY and CDR2 SMNVEV (reference sequence). Trimming removed 9 bases at V and 3 bases at J, with 18 bases between. The CDR3 length is 14 residues. CDR3: CASPSHRDLYEQYF. As DNA, the CDR3 is TGTGCCAGTCCTTCCCACAGGGACCTCTACGAGCAGTACTTC.

The chain couples TRBV4-1 to TRBJ2-7, with 10 bases aligning to TRBD2. J was trimmed by 1 base and V by 4 bases; bases with no gene match: 7. CDR1 is MGHRA and CDR2 is YSYEKL in the germline V gene. This CDR3 spans 16 amino acids. The CDR3 here is CASSPSGTSVSYEQYF. DNA for the CDR3: TGCGCCAGCAGCCCCAGCGGGACTAGCGTATCCTACGAGCAGTACTTC.

The chain links TRBV7-6 to TRBJ2-5, with TRBD2 matching over 7 bases. CDR1 and CDR2 (germline): SGHVS, FNYEAQ. The CDR3 consists of 13 residues. The ends lost 7 bases at V and 9 bases at J; junction bases unmatched: 11. This CDR3 is CASTSAQGGAQYF. CDR3 nucleotide sequence: TGTGCCAGCACCTCGGCGCAGGGAGGGGCCCAGTACTTC.

The chain couples TRBV25-1 to TRBJ1-6; D is perhaps TRBD1 (6 bases). Germline V gene sequence: CDR1 MGHDK, CDR2 SYGVNS. The CDR3 totals 14 residues. V was pared by 7 bases and J by 9 bases, with 16 bases between. In DNA, the CDR3 is TGTGCCAGCACCCTCACAGGGTCCAGTTCACCCCTCCACTTT. Protein sequence: CASTLTGSSSPLHF.

The rearrangement uses TRBV6-5 and TRBJ1-1; D gene unclear. The germline V and J ends were trimmed by 4 bases and 1 base, with 10 bases remaining between them. Germline CDR1 reads MNHEY; CDR2 reads SVGAGI. This CDR3 spans 14 amino acids. As DNA, the CDR3 is TGTGCCAGCAGTTTTGGACTGACGAACACTGAAGCTTTCTTT. Protein product: CASSFGLTNTEAFF.

The chain employs TRBV5-3 and TRBJ1-4, with TRBD1 matching 9 bases. TRBV5-3 is reported as an ORF; its role is uncertain. Trimming cost V 9 bases and J 8 bases; bases outside gene matches: 23. This CDR3 is built from 18 residues. The CDR3 spells CATTMTGQGLYGQEKLFF. As DNA, the CDR3 is TGTGCCACTACCATGACGGGACAGGGTTTGTATGGGCAAGAAAAACTGTTTTTT.